These 31 T cell receptor beta chains were all obtained from the same sample, sequenced in a study of T cell responses to AZD1222 COVID-19 vaccine. Generated by immunoSEQ multiplex PCR, the TCRdb table keeps only in-frame clones and is missing some. In the table there are 150,000 to 200,000 clones, about 90% of which are singletons. Sequencing used peripheral blood, obtained 28 days after the second AZD1222 dose. All receptors come from an adult who received the AZD1222 COVID-19 vaccine.

This chain links TRBV5-4 with TRBJ2-5, with D hard to call. The CDR3 runs 13 residues. With 4 bases removed from V and 4 bases from J, the gap between germline ends came to 11 bases. From germline, CDR1 is SGHNT and CDR2 YYREEE (reference sequence). The CDR3: CASSLDLPETQYF. CDR3 nucleotides: TGTGCCAGCAGCCTCGATCTCCCAGAGACCCAGTACTTC.

Note on this clone: An end of the junction differs from the germline gene, which may be a read error. J is TRBJ2-7 and V is TRBV29-1, with TRBD2 as a possible D gene (6 bases). Germline V gives CDR1 SQVTM, CDR2 ANQGSEA. The CDR3 sequence is 11 residues long. The CDR3: CSVAVSGTSHF. The DNA of the CDR3 is TGCAGCGTTGCAGTCTCTGGGACTTCGCACTTC.

This clone was seen a few times. The chain joins TRBV11-2 to TRBJ2-7; D not certain. Trimming pared 1 base from V and 2 bases from J, leaving 3 bases between. Germline V lookup: CDR1 SGHAT, CDR2 FQNNGV. The CDR3 is made up of 12 amino acids. Written as DNA, the CDR3 is TGTGCCAGCAGCTTAGGGACCTACGAGCAGTACTTC. It specifies CASSLGTYEQYF.

CDR3 region: CASSSDSEETQYF. CDR3 DNA: TGTGCCAGCAGCTCGGACAGCGAAGAGACCCAGTACTTC. This chain links TRBV7-6 with TRBJ2-5, with a tentative D call TRBD1 (6 bases). Germline V gene sequence: CDR1 SGHVS, CDR2 FNYEAQ. Trimming shortened V by 4 bases and J by 3 bases, and 9 bases separated the two germline ends. The CDR3 is 13 amino acids.

This clone was recorded only once. The chain's CDR3 is CASSGAPNEKLFF. The CDR3 DNA reads TGTGCCAGTTCAGGGGCGCCCAATGAAAAACTGTTTTTT. J is TRBJ1-4 and V is TRBV3-1 (or the pseudogene TRBV3-2), with TRBD1 as a possible D gene (6 bases). Germline V gives CDR1 LGHDT, CDR2 YNNKEL (reference sequence). CDR3 length: 13 residues. Trimming removed 9 bases from V and 5 bases from J, with 13 bases in between.

The chain carries TRBV9 and TRBJ2-1; 7 nucleotides line up with TRBD2. Germline CDR1 SGDLS, CDR2 YYNGEE. The trim removed 4 bases at V and 4 bases at J, leaving 17 bases unmatched. The CDR3 length is 18 residues. The CDR3 coding sequence is TGTGCCAGCAGCCCCCATGGGCGGGGGATAAGGTCTTACAATGAGCAGTTCTTC. Translating it yields CASSPHGRGIRSYNEQFF.

In its sample, this clone was seen once. The chain recombines TRBV2 with TRBJ2-7; 12 positions agree with TRBD1. The V gene's germline CDR1 is SNHLY and CDR2 FYNNEI. V lost 7 bases and J lost 5; bases outside the gene matches: 9. The CDR3 loop spans 15 amino acids. Here the CDR3 reads CASNSLGTGGHEQYF. CDR3 nucleotides: TGTGCCAGCAATTCCCTCGGGACAGGGGGCCACGAGCAGTACTTC.

This chain joins TRBV29-1 and TRBJ1-1; the match to TRBD1 covers 10 bases. The CDR3 covers 13 residues. J was trimmed by 0 bases and V by 7 bases; bases with no gene match: 2. Germline assignment: CDR1 SQVTM and CDR2 ANQGSEA. The CDR3 is CSAGQGVNTEAFF. The CDR3 DNA follows: TGCAGCGCAGGACAGGGGGTGAACACTGAAGCTTTCTTT.

The sample holds a few counts of this clone. In the same sample, other DNA sequences code for this CDR3. CDR3 protein: CASSDSENTEAFF. CDR3 coding DNA: TGTGCCAGCAGTGACTCGGAGAACACTGAAGCTTTCTTT. V gene TRBV6-4 combines with J gene TRBJ1-1; no clear D. V lost 0 bases and J 1 base, leaving 3 bases between the germline ends. Germline lookup yields CDR1 MRHNA and CDR2 SNTAGT. This CDR3 is built from 13 residues.

Comment on this clone: This sample also contains other DNA sequences that code for the same CDR3. J is TRBJ1-1 and V is TRBV11-2; D gene unclear. Germline V lookup: CDR1 SGHAT, CDR2 FQNNGV. The CDR3 loop spans 14 amino acids. V lost 1 base to trimming and J lost 0 bases, with 6 bases between them. CDR3 sequence (DNA): TGTGCCAGCAGCTTAGGAGTCATGAACACTGAAGCTTTCTTT. This translates into CASSLGVMNTEAFF.

CDR3 region: CASSVSRVNTEAFF. The CDR3 DNA is TGTGCCAGCAGCGTTTCGAGGGTGAACACTGAAGCTTTCTTT. The chain carries TRBV2 and TRBJ1-1; no firm D call. Trimming shortened V by 6 bases and J by 0 bases, and 11 bases separated the two germline ends. The CDR3 length is 14 residues. The germline CDR1 and CDR2 sequences are SNHLY and FYNNEI.

This clone was observed once. The rearrangement links TRBV5-1 to TRBJ2-2, with a weak D call TRBD1 (5 bases). The CDR3 has 14 residues. CDR1 SGHRS and CDR2 YFSETQ come from the germline V gene. Trimming stripped 0 bases from V and 4 bases from J, with 7 bases between. CDR3 protein: CASSLAGITGELFF. CDR3 DNA sequence: TGCGCCAGCAGCTTGGCAGGGATCACCGGGGAGCTGTTTTTT.

This clone has just one count. The chain joins TRBV5-1 to TRBJ1-1, with 8 positions matching TRBD1. The V segment lost 2 bases and the J segment 1 base; nucleotides outside the gene matches: 1. The CDR3 is made up of 14 amino acids. Per germline, CDR1 SGHRS and CDR2 YFSETQ. CDR3 coding DNA: TGCGCCAGCAGCTTTGGACAGGGGAACACTGAAGCTTTCTTT. Its translation is CASSFGQGNTEAFF.

V gene TRBV7-2 combines with J gene TRBJ1-1, with a tentative D call TRBD1 (5 bases). The germline V gene encodes CDR1 SGHTA and CDR2 FQGNSA. V shed 5 bases and J shed 2 bases, with 15 bases lying between them. The CDR3 covers 15 residues. This chain's CDR3 is CASSPPWGRNTEAFF. The CDR3 coding sequence is TGTGCCAGCAGCCCCCCTTGGGGGAGAAACACTGAAGCTTTCTTT.

This chain joins TRBV7-2 and TRBJ2-7; TRBD1 matches 9 bases. There are 15 residues in the CDR3. CDR1 is SGHTA and CDR2 is FQGNSA in the germline V gene. Germline trimming cut 5 bases from V and 3 bases from J; bases unmatched to any gene: 8. CDR3: CASSPGTGYNYEQYF. The CDR3 DNA sequence: TGTGCCAGCAGCCCCGGGACAGGGTACAACTACGAGCAGTACTTC.

This clone was detected once. CDR3 sequence (DNA): TGTGCCAGCAGAAGTCTAAAAGAGGGGTACTACAATGAGCAGTTCTTC. This codes for CASRSLKEGYYNEQFF. The chain has TRBV11-2 and TRBJ2-1; the D call may be TRBD1 or TRBD2 (5 bases each). CDR1 is SGHAT, CDR2 FQNNGV, per germline. V was trimmed by 6 bases and J by 3 bases, leaving 18 bases between them. The CDR3 runs to 16 residues.

V is TRBV12-3 or TRBV12-4 and J is TRBJ1-1; tentatively, D is TRBD1 (5 bases). The CDR3 runs to 13 residues. Trimming pared 5 bases from V and 0 bases from J, leaving 7 bases between. CDR3 amino acids: CASSVQVNTEAFF. As DNA, the CDR3 is TGTGCCAGCAGTGTACAGGTGAACACTGAAGCTTTCTTT.

V is TRBV7-2 and J is TRBJ1-1; the match to TRBD1 covers 8 bases. The ends lost 4 bases at V and 4 bases at J; junction bases unmatched: 5. CDR3 size: 14 residues. Germline V lookup: CDR1 SGHTA, CDR2 FQGNSA. The CDR3 protein is CASSSTGVSTEAFF. CDR3 bases: TGTGCCAGCAGCTCGACAGGGGTCAGCACTGAAGCTTTCTTT.

This rearrangement joins TRBV24-1 to TRBJ2-7; the D is unclear. CDR1 is KGHDR, CDR2 SFDVKD, per germline. V was pared by 4 bases and J by 4 bases, with 13 bases between. The CDR3 is made up of 14 amino acids. The DNA for the CDR3 is TGTGCCACCAGTGACTCACCCCCTTTATACGAGCAGTACTTC. Its translation: CATSDSPPLYEQYF.

The chain has TRBV24-1 and TRBJ2-2; D might be TRBD2 (5 bases). CDR3 length: 13 residues. The V gene lost 0 bases and the J gene lost 7 bases, with 5 bases spanning the gap. Germline values: CDR1 KGHDR, CDR2 SFDVKD. The CDR3: CATSDLRGGELFF. CDR3 bases: TGTGCCACCAGTGATTTGCGGGGCGGGGAGCTGTTTTTT.

The V call is TRBV4-1, the J call TRBJ1-2; D possibly corresponds to TRBD1 (6 bases). The CDR3 sequence is 13 residues long. Germline lookup yields CDR1 MGHRA and CDR2 YSYEKL. Between the trimmed V and J ends, which lost 4 bases and 2 bases, there was a span of 8 bases. The CDR3 nucleotides are TGCGCCAGCAGCCCGGGGGGCAACTATGGCTACACCTTC. The encoded protein is CASSPGGNYGYTF.

This chain joins TRBV4-2 and TRBJ1-2; possible D gene TRBD1, 6 bases. The CDR3 is made up of 15 amino acids. Trimming took 3 bases from V and 8 from J, leaving 19 bases between them. Germline loops: CDR1 LGHNA, CDR2 YNFKEQ. The CDR3 region has the DNA TGTGCCAGCAGCCAGACACAGGGTAGGGGGGCGGGCTACACCTTC. It specifies CASSQTQGRGAGYTF.

This rearrangement joins TRBV10-2 to TRBJ2-1; 12 bases agree with TRBD2. CDR1 and CDR2 from the germline V gene are WSHSY and SAAADI. There are 17 residues in the CDR3. The V segment lost 0 bases and the J segment 6 bases; nucleotides outside the gene matches: 6. The CDR3 loop is CASSESLGLAGLNEQFF. The CDR3 DNA follows: TGCGCCAGCAGTGAGTCCCTGGGACTAGCGGGCCTCAATGAGCAGTTCTTC.

This sequence joins TRBV27 and TRBJ1-3; possible D gene TRBD1, 5 bases. Germline loops: CDR1 MNHEY, CDR2 SMNVEV (reference sequence). Trimming cost V 6 bases and J 0 bases, with 15 bases left between them. CDR3 length: 16 amino acids. CDR3 protein: CASRKVTGTSGNTIYF. CDR3 in DNA: TGTGCCAGCAGGAAGGTTACGGGGACCTCTGGAAACACCATATATTTT.

The chain joins TRBV19 to TRBJ1-1; tentative D call: TRBD1 (6 bases). The V end lost 4 bases, the J end lost 1 base, and 13 bases lay between the germline ends. The germline V gene encodes CDR1 LNHDA and CDR2 SQIVND (reference sequence). The CDR3 loop spans 15 amino acids. CDR3 residues: CASSRVDRQNTEAFF. The CDR3 DNA sequence: TGTGCCAGTAGTAGGGTGGACAGACAGAACACTGAAGCTTTCTTT.

This chain uses TRBV6-1 with TRBJ2-6, with TRBD1 as a possible D gene (5 bases). CDR3 length: 15 amino acids. CDR1 and CDR2 from the germline V gene are MNHNS and SASEGT. V was clipped by 2 bases and J by 1 base, with 6 bases between them. The CDR3 nucleotides read TGTGCCAGCAGTGAACAGGGATCTGGGGCCAACGTCCTGACTTTC. It specifies CASSEQGSGANVLTF.

Only one count was recorded for this clone. This chain uses TRBV21-1 with TRBJ2-3; the table calls TRBD2, which could not be checked here. TRBV21-1 is tagged as a pseudogene. This CDR3 comprises 18 residues. The CDR3 here is CASSKALAEGASTDTQYF. The CDR3, as DNA: TGTGCCAGCAGCAAAGCGCTAGCGGAGGGAGCAAGCACAGATACGCAGTATTTT.

CDR3 coding DNA: TGTGCCAGCCCCCCCGGCGTCGGTCCTACCTACGAGCAGTACTTC. Encoded protein: CASPPGVGPTYEQYF. The chain has TRBV5-8 and TRBJ2-7; unclear D gene. The CDR3 extends over 15 amino acids. Germline-derived CDR1 and CDR2 are SGHTS and YDEGEE. V was trimmed by 7 bases and J by 2 bases, leaving 19 bases between them. Based on the CDR3 plus reference TRBV5-8 and TRBJ2-7, the full variable domain is EAGVTQSPTHLIKTRGQQATLRCSPISGHTSVYWYQQALGLGLQFLLWYDEGEERNRGNFPPRFSGRQFPNYSSELNVNALELEDSALYLCASPPGVGPTYEQYFGPGTRLTVT.

V is TRBV19 and J is TRBJ1-1, with D possibly matching TRBD1 (5 bases). In germline, CDR1 is LNHDA, CDR2 SQIVND (reference sequence). This CDR3 comprises 13 residues. V lost 4 bases and J 2 bases, leaving 8 bases between the germline ends. The CDR3 protein is CASSRGINTEAFF. The CDR3 coding sequence is TGTGCCAGTAGTAGGGGGATCAACACTGAAGCTTTCTTT.

The rearrangement uses TRBV30 and TRBJ2-3, with 7 bases that match TRBD2. The CDR3 is made up of 12 amino acids. V dropped 8 bases and J dropped 2; count of bases not matched to a gene: 4. Per the germline V gene, CDR1 is GTSNPN and CDR2 is SVGIG (reference sequence). CDR3 in amino acids: CARGGLTDTQYF. Written as DNA, the CDR3 is TGTGCCCGCGGGGGTCTCACAGATACGCAGTATTTT.

The V and J genes are TRBV7-9 and TRBJ1-3; weak D call: TRBD1 (6 bases). The CDR3 runs to 16 residues. Germline CDR1 reads SEHNR; CDR2 reads FQNEAQ (reference sequence). Trimming pared 4 bases from V and 4 bases from J, leaving 17 bases between. The CDR3 nucleotides read TGTGCCAGCAGCTCCCTCTCACAGGGCCACGGAAACACCATATATTTT. Residues: CASSSLSQGHGNTIYF.